The clone carrying this T cell receptor (beta chain) was counted ten times or more. Its antigen remains unidentified. A process of 5'RACE template switching, which added a universal primer site and UMIs, was used to make TCR cDNA. TCRdb redid the calling of the 5' RACE reads with MiXCR, one entry per CDR3 protein. The sample includes some 500,000 distinct CDR3 sequences, roughly 13% of them seen just once. The data are from a study of T cells after yellow fever vaccination. Germline V gene data show CDR1 as MNHEY and CDR2 as SMNVEV (reference sequence). Trimming pared 2 bases from V and 4 bases from J, leaving 12 bases between. The CDR3 length is 15 residues. Study findings and constraints: Most primary-vaccination clones recurred post-booster (around 97% CD4, around 88% CD8).

The source material was PBMCs, sampled on the day of the yellow fever booster vaccination. The source of this sequence is a man aged 25-45 years who received the YFV17D yellow fever vaccine. V is TRBV27 and J is TRBJ2-1; D possibly corresponds to TRBD2 (6 bases). The CDR3 is CASSLVLASYNEQFF. CDR3 bases: TGTGCCAGCAGTTTAGTCCTAGCGTCGTACAATGAGCAGTTCTTC.